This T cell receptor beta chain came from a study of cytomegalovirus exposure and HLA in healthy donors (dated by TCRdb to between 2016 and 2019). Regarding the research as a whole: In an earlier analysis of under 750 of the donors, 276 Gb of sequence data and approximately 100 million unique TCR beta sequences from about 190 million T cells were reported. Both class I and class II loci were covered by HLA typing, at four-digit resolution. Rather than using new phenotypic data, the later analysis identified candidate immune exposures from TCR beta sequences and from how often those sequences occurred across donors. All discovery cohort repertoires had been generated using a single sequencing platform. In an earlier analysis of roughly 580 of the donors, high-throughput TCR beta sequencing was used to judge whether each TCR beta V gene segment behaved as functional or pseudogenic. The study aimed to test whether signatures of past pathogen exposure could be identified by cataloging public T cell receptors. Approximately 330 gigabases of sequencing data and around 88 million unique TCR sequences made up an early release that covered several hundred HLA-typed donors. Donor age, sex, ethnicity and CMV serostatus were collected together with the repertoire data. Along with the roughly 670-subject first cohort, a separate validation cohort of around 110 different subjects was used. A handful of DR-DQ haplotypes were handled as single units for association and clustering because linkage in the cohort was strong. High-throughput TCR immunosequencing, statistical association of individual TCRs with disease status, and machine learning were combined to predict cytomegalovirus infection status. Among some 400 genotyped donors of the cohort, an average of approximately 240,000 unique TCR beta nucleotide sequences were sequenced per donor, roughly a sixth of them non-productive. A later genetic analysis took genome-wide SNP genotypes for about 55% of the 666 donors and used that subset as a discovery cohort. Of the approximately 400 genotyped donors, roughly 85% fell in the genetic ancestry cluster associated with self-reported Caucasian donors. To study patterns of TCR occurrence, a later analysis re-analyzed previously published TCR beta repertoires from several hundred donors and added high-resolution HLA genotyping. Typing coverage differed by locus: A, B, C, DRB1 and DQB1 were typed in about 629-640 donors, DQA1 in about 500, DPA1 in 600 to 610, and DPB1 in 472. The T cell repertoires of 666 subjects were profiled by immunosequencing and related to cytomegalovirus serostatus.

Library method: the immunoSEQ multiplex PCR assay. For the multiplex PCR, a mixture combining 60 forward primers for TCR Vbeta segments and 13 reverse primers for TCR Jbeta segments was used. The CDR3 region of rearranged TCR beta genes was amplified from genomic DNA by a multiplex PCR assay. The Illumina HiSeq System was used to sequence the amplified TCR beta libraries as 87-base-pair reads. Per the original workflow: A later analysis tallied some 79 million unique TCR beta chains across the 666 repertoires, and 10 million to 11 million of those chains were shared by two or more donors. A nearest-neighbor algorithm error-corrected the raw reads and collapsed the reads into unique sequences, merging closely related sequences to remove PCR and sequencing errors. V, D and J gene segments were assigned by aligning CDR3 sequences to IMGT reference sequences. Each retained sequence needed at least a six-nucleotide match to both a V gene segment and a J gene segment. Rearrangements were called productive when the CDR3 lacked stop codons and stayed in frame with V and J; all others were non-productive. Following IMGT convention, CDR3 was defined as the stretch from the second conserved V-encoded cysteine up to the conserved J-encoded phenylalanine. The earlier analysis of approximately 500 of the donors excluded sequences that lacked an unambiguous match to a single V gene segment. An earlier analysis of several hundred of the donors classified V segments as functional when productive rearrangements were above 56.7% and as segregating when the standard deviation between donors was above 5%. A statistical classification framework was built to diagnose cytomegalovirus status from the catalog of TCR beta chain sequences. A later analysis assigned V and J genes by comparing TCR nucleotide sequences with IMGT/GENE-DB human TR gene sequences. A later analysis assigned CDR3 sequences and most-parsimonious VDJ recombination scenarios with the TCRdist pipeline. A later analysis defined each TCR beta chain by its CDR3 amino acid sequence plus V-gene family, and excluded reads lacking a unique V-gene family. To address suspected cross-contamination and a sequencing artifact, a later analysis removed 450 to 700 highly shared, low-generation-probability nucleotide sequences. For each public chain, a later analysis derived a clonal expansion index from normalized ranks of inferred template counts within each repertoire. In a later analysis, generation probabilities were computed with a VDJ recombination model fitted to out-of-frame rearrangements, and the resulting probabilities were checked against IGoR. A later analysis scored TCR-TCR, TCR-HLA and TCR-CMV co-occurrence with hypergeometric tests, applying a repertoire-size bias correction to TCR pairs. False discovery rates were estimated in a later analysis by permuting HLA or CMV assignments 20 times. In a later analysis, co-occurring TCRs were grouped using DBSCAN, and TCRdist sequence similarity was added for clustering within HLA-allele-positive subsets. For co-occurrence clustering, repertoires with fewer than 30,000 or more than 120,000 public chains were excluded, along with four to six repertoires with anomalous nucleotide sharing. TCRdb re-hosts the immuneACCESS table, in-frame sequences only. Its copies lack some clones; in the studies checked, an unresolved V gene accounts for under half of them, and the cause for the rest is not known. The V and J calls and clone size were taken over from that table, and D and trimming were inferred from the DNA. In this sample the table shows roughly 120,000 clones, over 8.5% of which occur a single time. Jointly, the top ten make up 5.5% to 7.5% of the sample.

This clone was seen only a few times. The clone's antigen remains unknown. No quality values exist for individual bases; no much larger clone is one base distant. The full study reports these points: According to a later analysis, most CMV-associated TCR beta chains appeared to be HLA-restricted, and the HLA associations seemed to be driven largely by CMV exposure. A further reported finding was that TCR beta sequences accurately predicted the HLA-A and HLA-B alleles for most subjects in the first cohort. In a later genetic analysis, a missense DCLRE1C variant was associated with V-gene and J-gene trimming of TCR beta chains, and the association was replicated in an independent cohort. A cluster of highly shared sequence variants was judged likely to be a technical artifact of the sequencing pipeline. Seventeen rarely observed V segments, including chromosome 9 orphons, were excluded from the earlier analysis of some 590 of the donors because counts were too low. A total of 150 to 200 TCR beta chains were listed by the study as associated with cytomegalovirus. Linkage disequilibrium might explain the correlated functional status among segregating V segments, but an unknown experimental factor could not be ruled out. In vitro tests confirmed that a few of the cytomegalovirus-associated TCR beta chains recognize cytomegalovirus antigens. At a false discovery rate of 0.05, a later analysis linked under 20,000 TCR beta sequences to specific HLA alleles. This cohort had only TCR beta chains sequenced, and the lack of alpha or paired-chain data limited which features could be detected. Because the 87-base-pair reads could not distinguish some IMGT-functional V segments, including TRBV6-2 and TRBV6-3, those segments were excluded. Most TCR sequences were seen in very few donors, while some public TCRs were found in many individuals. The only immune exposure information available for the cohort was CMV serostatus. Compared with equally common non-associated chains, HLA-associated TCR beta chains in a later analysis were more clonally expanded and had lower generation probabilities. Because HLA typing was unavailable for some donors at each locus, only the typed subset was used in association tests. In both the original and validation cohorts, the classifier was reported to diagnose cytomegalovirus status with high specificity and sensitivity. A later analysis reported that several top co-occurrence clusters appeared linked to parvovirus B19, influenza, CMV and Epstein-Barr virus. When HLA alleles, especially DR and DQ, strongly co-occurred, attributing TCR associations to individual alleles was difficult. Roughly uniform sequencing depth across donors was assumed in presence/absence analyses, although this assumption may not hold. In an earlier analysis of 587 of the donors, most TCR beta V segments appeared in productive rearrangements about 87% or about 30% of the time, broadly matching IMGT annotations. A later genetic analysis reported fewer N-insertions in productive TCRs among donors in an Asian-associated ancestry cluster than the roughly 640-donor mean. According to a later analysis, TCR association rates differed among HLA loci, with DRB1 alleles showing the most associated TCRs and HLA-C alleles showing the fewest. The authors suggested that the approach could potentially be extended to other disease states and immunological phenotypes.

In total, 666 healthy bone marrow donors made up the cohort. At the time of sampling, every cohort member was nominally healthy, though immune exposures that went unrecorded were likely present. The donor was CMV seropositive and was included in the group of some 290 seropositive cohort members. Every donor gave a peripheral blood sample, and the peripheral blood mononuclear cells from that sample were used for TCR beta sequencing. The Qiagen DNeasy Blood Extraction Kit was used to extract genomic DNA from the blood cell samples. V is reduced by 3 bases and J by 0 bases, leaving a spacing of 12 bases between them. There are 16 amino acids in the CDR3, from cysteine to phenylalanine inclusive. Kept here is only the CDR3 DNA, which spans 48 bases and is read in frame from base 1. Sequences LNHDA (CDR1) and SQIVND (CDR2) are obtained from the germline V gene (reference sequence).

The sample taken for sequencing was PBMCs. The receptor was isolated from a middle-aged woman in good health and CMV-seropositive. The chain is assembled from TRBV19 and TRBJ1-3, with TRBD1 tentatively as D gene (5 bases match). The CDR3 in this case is CASSMRQQISGNTIYF. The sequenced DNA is TGTGCCAGTAGTATGAGACAGCAAATCTCTGGAAACACCATATATTTT.